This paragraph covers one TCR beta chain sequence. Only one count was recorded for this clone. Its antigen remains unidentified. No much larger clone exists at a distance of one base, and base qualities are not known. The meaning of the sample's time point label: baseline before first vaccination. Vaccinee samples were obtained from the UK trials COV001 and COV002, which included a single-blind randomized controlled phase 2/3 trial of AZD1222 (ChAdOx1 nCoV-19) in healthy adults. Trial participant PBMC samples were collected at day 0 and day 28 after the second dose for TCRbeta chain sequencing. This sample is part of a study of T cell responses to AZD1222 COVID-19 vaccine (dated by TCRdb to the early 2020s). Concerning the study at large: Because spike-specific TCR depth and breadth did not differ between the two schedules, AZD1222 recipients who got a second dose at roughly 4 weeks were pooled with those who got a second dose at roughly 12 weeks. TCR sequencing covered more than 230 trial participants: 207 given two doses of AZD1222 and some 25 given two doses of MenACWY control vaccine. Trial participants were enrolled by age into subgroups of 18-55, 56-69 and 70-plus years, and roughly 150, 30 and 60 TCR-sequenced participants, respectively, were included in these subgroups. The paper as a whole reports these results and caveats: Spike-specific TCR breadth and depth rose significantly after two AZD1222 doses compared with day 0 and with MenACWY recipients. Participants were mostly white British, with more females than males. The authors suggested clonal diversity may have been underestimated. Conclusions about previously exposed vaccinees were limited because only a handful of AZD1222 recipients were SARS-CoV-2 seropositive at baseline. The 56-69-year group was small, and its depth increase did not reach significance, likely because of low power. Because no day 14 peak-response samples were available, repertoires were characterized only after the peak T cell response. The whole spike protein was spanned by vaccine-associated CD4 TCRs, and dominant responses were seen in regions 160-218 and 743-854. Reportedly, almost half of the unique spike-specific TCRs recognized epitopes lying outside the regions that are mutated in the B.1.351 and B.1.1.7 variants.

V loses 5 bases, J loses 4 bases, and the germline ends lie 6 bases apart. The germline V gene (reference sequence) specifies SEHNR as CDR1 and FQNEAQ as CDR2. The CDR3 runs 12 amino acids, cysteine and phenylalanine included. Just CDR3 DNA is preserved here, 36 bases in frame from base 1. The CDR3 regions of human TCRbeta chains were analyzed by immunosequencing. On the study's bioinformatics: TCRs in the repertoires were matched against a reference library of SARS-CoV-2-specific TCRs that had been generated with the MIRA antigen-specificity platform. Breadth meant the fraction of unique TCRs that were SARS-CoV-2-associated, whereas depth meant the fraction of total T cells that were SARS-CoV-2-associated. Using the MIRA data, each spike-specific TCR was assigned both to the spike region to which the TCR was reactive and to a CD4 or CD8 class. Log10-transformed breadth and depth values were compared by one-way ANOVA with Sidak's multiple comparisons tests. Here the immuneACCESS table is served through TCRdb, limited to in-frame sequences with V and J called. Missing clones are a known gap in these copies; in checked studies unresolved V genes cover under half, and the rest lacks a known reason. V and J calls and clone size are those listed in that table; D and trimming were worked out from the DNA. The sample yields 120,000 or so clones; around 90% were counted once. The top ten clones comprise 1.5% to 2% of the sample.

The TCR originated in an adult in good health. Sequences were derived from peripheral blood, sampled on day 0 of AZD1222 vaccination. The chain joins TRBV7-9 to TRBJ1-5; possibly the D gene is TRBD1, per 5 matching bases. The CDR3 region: CASSPGNQPQHF. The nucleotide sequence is TGTGCCAGCAGCCCAGGGAATCAGCCCCAGCATTTT.